What follows are 24 T cell receptor beta chains derived from one specimen sequenced in a study of OX40 agonist ivuxolimab in advanced cancers. Libraries were made using the immunoSEQ multiplex PCR assay. In TCRdb, the immuneACCESS table is reduced to in-frame sequences with V and J assigned. These tables do not hold every clone; where another copy was compared, an unresolved V gene accounts for under half, and the others remain unexplained. Counted in this sample were 35,000 to 55,000 clones; over 90% of them appeared once. The ten largest clones take up roughly 11% of the sample. The starting material was CD4+ or CD8+ T cells sorted from blood, obtained in a trial of the OX40 agonist ivuxolimab. All receptors come from an adult with an advanced solid tumor such as melanoma, head and neck, liver or kidney cancer.

Of note for this clone: The DNA is omitted, as the CDR3 cannot be located on it reliably, and the CDR3 follows TCRdb's listing. V is TRBV9 and J is TRBJ2-5. The CDR3 is made up of 14 amino acids, end residues included. CDR1 and CDR2 from the germline V gene are SGDLS and YYNGEE. The CDR3 sequence is CASSSTLGLETQYF.

This clone has only one observation. As DNA, the CDR3 is TGTGCCATCAGTGAGAGGGGGCTGGGTACAGCAGATACGCAGTATTTT. Translation gives CAISERGLGTADTQYF. The chain has TRBV10-3 and TRBJ2-3; 7 nucleotides match TRBD1. Germline trimming cut 2 bases from V and 4 bases from J; bases unmatched to any gene: 9. CDR3 length: 16 amino acids. Looked up from germline, CDR1 is ENHRY and CDR2 is SYGVKD.

The chain carries TRBV6-5 and TRBJ2-5; 10 nucleotides match TRBD1. Looked up from germline, CDR1 is MNHEY and CDR2 is SVGAGI. The CDR3 totals 14 residues. The junction had 2 bases not matched to a gene; V was cut back by 4 bases and J by 3 bases. The CDR3 DNA reads TGTGCCAGCAGTTCCGGACAGGGGGAAGAGACCCAGTACTTC. Translated: CASSSGQGEETQYF.

The chain joins TRBV7-9 to TRBJ2-7; 7 bases match TRBD1. The ends lost 4 bases at V and 3 bases at J; junction bases unmatched: 15. This CDR3 has 17 residues. Germline loops: CDR1 SEHNR, CDR2 FQNEAQ (reference sequence). CDR3 region: CASSSKIAGTVRYEQYF. The CDR3 DNA reads TGTGCCAGCAGCTCTAAAATCGCCGGGACAGTCCGCTACGAGCAGTACTTC.

The chain links TRBV9 to TRBJ2-7; the D gene is possibly TRBD1 (5 bases). Germline-derived CDR1 and CDR2 are SGDLS and YYNGEE. The CDR3 is made up of 14 amino acids. V was clipped by 3 bases and J by 4 bases, with 14 bases between them. The CDR3: CASSAAPTGYEQYF. In DNA, the CDR3 is TGTGCCAGCAGCGCTGCCCCAACAGGTTACGAGCAGTACTTC. Full variable domain (rest looked up from reference TRBV9 and TRBJ2-7): DSGVTQTPKHLITATGQRVTLRCSPRSGDLSVYWYQQSLDQGLQFLIQYYNGEERAKGNILERFSAQQFPDLHSELNLSSLELGDSALYFCASSAAPTGYEQYFGPGTRLTVT.

J is TRBJ2-3 and V is TRBV4-3; D might be TRBD2 (5 bases). The ends were cut back, 8 bases at V and 2 bases at J, with 17 bases in the middle. The CDR3 spans 15 residues. Per germline, CDR1 LGHNA and CDR2 YSLEER. In DNA, the CDR3 is TGCGCCAGCTCCCCGAGCGGCGGGCACACAGATACGCAGTATTTT. Translation: CASSPSGGHTDTQYF.

The rearrangement links TRBV2 to TRBJ2-7; TRBD2 aligns across 9 bases. The CDR3 extends over 15 amino acids. With 6 bases clipped from V and 4 bases from J, the junction kept 10 bases outside the gene matches. The germline CDR1 and CDR2 sequences are SNHLY and FYNNEI. For the CDR3, the DNA is TGTGCCAGCAGCCAGTTGGCTAGCGGGAAATACGAGCAGTACTTC. This gives the protein CASSQLASGKYEQYF.

This clone was detected once. The V gene is TRBV4-1, the J gene TRBJ1-4; D remains unclear. The CDR3 loop spans 15 amino acids. Trimming took off 0 bases at V and 8 bases at J, with 13 bases between the two ends. Germline V gene data show CDR1 as MGHRA and CDR2 as YSYEKL. The CDR3 DNA follows: TGCGCCAGCAGCCAAGATCGGAGCCTCTGGGAAAAACTGTTTTTT. Translating gives CASSQDRSLWEKLFF.

V gene TRBV6-6 combines with J gene TRBJ1-2, with D tentatively TRBD1 (5 bases). Germline CDR1 reads MNHNY; CDR2 reads SVGAGI (reference sequence). Deletions cut 2 bases from V and 7 bases from J, with 8 bases between. CDR3 size: 12 residues. In nucleotides, the CDR3 is TGTGCCAGCAGTTACGGGGCGACTGGCTACACCTTC. Residues: CASSYGATGYTF.

The chain is built from TRBV9 and TRBJ2-3, with D perhaps being TRBD1 or TRBD2 (5 bases each). The CDR3 sequence is 15 residues long. CDR1 is SGDLS, CDR2 YYNGEE, per germline. V was clipped by 2 bases and J by 2 bases, with 12 bases between them. CDR3 bases: TGTGCCAGCAGCGTCTTCGGGGCTCACACAGATACGCAGTATTTT. Residues: CASSVFGAHTDTQYF. Supplemented by reference TRBV9 and TRBJ2-3, the full variable domain reads DSGVTQTPKHLITATGQRVTLRCSPRSGDLSVYWYQQSLDQGLQFLIQYYNGEERAKGNILERFSAQQFPDLHSELNLSSLELGDSALYFCASSVFGAHTDTQYFGPGTRLTVL.

The chain combines TRBV6-5 with TRBJ2-7; 11 bases fit TRBD2. Germline CDR1 MNHEY, CDR2 SVGAGI. After removal of 6 bases from V and 2 bases from J, the junction contained 6 bases not matched to a gene. The CDR3 spans 15 residues. The CDR3 DNA reads as TGTGCCAGCAGGCCACTAGCGGGAGATCCCTACGAGCAGTACTTC. Translating gives CASRPLAGDPYEQYF.

With regard to this clone: The junction and the germline gene differ at one end; a read error may be behind it. This chain links TRBV7-7 with TRBJ2-5; no firm D call. The CDR3 is 14 amino acids. Germline lookup yields CDR1 SSHAT and CDR2 FNYEAQ (reference sequence). As DNA, the CDR3 is TGTGCTAGCAGCTTTACGGGTGGCCAAGAGACCCAGTACTTC. Translating gives CASSFTGGQETQYF.

The V and J genes are TRBV27 and TRBJ1-2; 9 nucleotides agree with TRBD1. Unmatched junction bases numbered 4, after V lost 4 bases and J lost 4 bases. The CDR3 is made up of 14 amino acids. Germline CDR1 MNHEY, CDR2 SMNVEV (reference sequence). CDR3 region: CASSWGTGLYGYTF. As DNA, the CDR3 is TGTGCCAGCAGTTGGGGGACAGGGCTCTATGGCTACACCTTC.

CDR3 protein: CASSPTRGQGDYGYTF. The CDR3, as DNA: TGCGCCAGCAGCCCTACCCGTGGACAGGGGGACTATGGCTACACCTTC. The gene calls are TRBV4-1 and TRBJ1-2; TRBD1 agrees at 10 bases. Germline V gene data show CDR1 as MGHRA and CDR2 as YSYEKL. The V and J ends lost 4 bases and 3 bases, in that order; junction bases with no gene match: 8. CDR3 size: 16 residues.

The J gene is TRBJ1-4, the V gene TRBV2, with TRBD1 as a possible D gene (5 bases). Trimming cost V 4 bases and J 8 bases, with 17 bases left between them. Germline-derived CDR1 and CDR2 are SNHLY and FYNNEI. This CDR3 has 15 amino acids. The CDR3 bases are TGTGCCAGCAGTGGGTTTCAGGGAAGGAAAGAAAAACTGTTTTTT. Amino acids: CASSGFQGRKEKLFF.

The chain is built from TRBV5-1 and TRBJ1-1, with D perhaps matching TRBD1 (6 bases). CDR3 length: 15 amino acids. Germline V CDR1 and CDR2: SGHRS, YFSETQ. V lost 2 bases, J lost 7 bases, and 18 bases lay in between. As DNA, the CDR3 is TGCGCCAGCAGCTTCCTTGGCAGGGGTCAGGATGAAGCTTTCTTT. Residues: CASSFLGRGQDEAFF.

The rearrangement joins TRBV11-1 to TRBJ2-7, with 7 bases matching TRBD1. This CDR3 is 14 amino acids long. Trimming at V came to 4 bases and at J to 2 bases, leaving 5 bases not matched to a gene. The germline CDR1 and CDR2 sequences are SGHAT and FQDESV (reference sequence). The CDR3 loop reads CASSWDSAPYEQYF. The CDR3 DNA reads as TGTGCCAGCAGCTGGGACAGTGCTCCCTACGAGCAGTACTTC.

The genes are TRBV7-9 and TRBJ2-3; TRBD2 matches at 8 bases. With 6 bases clipped from V and 3 bases from J, the junction kept 11 bases outside the gene matches. This CDR3 has 16 amino acids. Germline lookup yields CDR1 SEHNR and CDR2 FQNEAQ (reference sequence). The CDR3 sequence is CASRDSPSGRTDTQYF. The CDR3 coding sequence is TGTGCCAGCAGAGACTCCCCCAGCGGGAGAACAGATACGCAGTATTTT.

J is TRBJ1-2 and V is TRBV6-5; no clear D. Germline CDR1 and CDR2: MNHEY and SVGAGI. This CDR3 comprises 15 residues. Trimming stripped 6 bases from V and 4 bases from J, with 18 bases between. The CDR3 sequence is CASSLSPGPVYGYTF. DNA of the CDR3: TGTGCCAGCAGCCTCAGTCCAGGCCCGGTCTATGGCTACACCTTC.

V usage is TRBV21-1 and J usage is TRBJ2-7; no check of the table's D call, TRBD1, against the DNA was made. TRBV21-1 is a pseudogene locus. This CDR3 contains 19 residues. The CDR3 is CASSKTWESGGEGSYEQYF. The CDR3 DNA reads TGTGCCAGCAGCAAAACGTGGGAGAGTGGGGGCGAAGGTTCCTACGAGCAGTACTTC.

This chain connects TRBV4-1 to TRBJ1-2; maybe TRBD1 (6 bases). The length of the CDR3 is 14 residues. Germline assignment: CDR1 MGHRA and CDR2 YSYEKL. Trimming pared 2 bases from V and 4 bases from J, leaving 11 bases between. The CDR3 protein is CASSQRQAVYGYTF. For the CDR3, the DNA is TGCGCCAGCAGCCAAAGACAGGCCGTCTATGGCTACACCTTC.

This chain links TRBV11-2 with TRBJ2-1; D is perhaps TRBD1 or TRBD2 (5 bases each). Germline V gene lookup returns CDR1 SGHAT and CDR2 FQNNGV. CDR3 length: 12 residues. V shed 2 bases and J shed 8 bases, with 7 bases lying between them. CDR3 nucleotide sequence: TGTGCCAGCAGCTTAAGAGGGGATGAGCAGTTCTTC. It codes for CASSLRGDEQFF.

V is TRBV7-2 and J is TRBJ2-3; D ambiguous. This CDR3 region has 13 residues. Germline CDR1 is SGHTA and CDR2 is FQGNSA. V was shortened by 5 bases and J by 6 bases, with 12 bases between the two germline ends. The CDR3 loop is CASSPTTADTQYF. The CDR3 DNA reads as TGTGCCAGCAGCCCAACCACGGCGGATACGCAGTATTTT.

The chain carries TRBV11-3 and TRBJ2-2, with a tentative D call TRBD2 (5 bases). The germline V and J ends were trimmed by 1 base and 4 bases, with 10 bases remaining between them. Germline CDR1 and CDR2: SGHNT and YENEEA. CDR3 length: 15 amino acids. The CDR3 DNA sequence: TGTGCCAGCAGCTTAGTGTCGGACTCCACCGGGGAGCTGTTTTTT. Translating gives CASSLVSDSTGELFF.